Following are 28 T cell receptor beta chains from one sample sequenced in a study of blood T cell repertoires in COVID-19. Repertoires were generated with immunoSEQ multiplex PCR, while TCRdb's copy carries only in-frame clones and drops some. The profile shows around 260,000 clones, 86% of them singletons. The sequencing input was peripheral blood. These TCRs come from a young man with active or convalescent COVID-19.

The V gene is TRBV6-5, the J gene TRBJ1-5; D call uncertain. V was clipped by 6 bases and J by 10 bases, with 19 bases between them. There are 14 residues in the CDR3. The V gene's germline CDR1 is MNHEY and CDR2 SVGAGI. The CDR3 sequence: CASSRTGIPSPQHF. The DNA of the CDR3 is TGTGCCAGCAGCCGAACCGGGATTCCCTCCCCCCAGCATTTT.

This clone has a single count. This sequence joins TRBV30 and TRBJ2-1; the D gene is possibly TRBD2 (6 bases). Germline CDR1 reads GTSNPN; CDR2 reads SVGIG (reference sequence). Between the trimmed V and J ends, which lost 1 base and 10 bases, there was a span of 11 bases. CDR3 length: 12 residues. CDR3 residues: CAWSETAGEQFF. The CDR3 DNA reads as TGTGCCTGGAGTGAAACGGCGGGGGAGCAGTTCTTC.

The sample holds one count of this clone. The rearrangement links TRBV5-1 to TRBJ2-2; 13 nucleotides align to TRBD2. The CDR3 spans 19 residues. Germline V CDR1 and CDR2: SGHRS, YFSETQ. V gave up 7 bases and J gave up 0 bases; unmatched junction bases: 12. The CDR3 DNA reads TGCGCCAGCTCAGGGGGACTAGCGGGGCTTGTTCCGAACACCGGGGAGCTGTTTTTT. Translation gives CASSGGLAGLVPNTGELFF.

V and J are TRBV20-1 and TRBJ2-5; 11 bases match TRBD2. Per the germline V gene, CDR1 is DFQATT and CDR2 is SNEGSKA (reference sequence). Trimming cost V 3 bases and J 5 bases; bases outside gene matches: 11. The length of the CDR3 is 16 residues. The CDR3 nucleotides read TGCAGTGCTAGTAGGGTAGCGGGGGGGCCCGGGGAGACCCAGTACTTC. Translated, it gives CSASRVAGGPGETQYF.

V is TRBV12-5 and J is TRBJ1-3, with a possible D match to TRBD1 (6 bases). Germline values: CDR1 LGHNT, CDR2 FRNRAP. Trimming shortened V by 2 bases and J by 1 base, and 12 bases separated the two germline ends. CDR3 size: 16 residues. For the CDR3, the DNA is TGTGCTAGTGGTTTGCCAGGGGAAGTATCTGGAAACACCATATATTTT. Translation gives CASGLPGEVSGNTIYF.

The CDR3 loop is CASSKVTEAFF. The CDR3 DNA reads TGTGCCAGCAGCAAAGTGACAGAAGCTTTCTTT. V usage is TRBV21-1 and J usage is TRBJ1-1; the D call in the table, TRBD1, was not verified against the DNA. TRBV21-1 represents a pseudogene. The CDR3 extends over 11 amino acids.

The chain combines TRBV27 with TRBJ1-1; perhaps TRBD1 as D (6 bases). Germline V lookup: CDR1 MNHEY, CDR2 SMNVEV (reference sequence). The germline V and J ends were trimmed by 3 bases and 4 bases, with 9 bases remaining between them. The CDR3 has 13 amino acids. The DNA of the CDR3 is TGTGCCAGCAGTTTTCAGGGGCTCACTGAAGCTTTCTTT. Protein product: CASSFQGLTEAFF.

This CDR3 reads CASSPGYTNEKLFF. The CDR3, as DNA: TGTGCCAGCAGTCCAGGGTACACTAATGAAAAACTGTTTTTT. The chain carries TRBV3-1 (or the pseudogene TRBV3-2) and TRBJ1-4, with D possibly matching TRBD1 (5 bases). There are 14 residues in the CDR3. Deletions cut 6 bases from V and 2 bases from J, with 10 bases between. CDR1 is LGHDT, CDR2 YNNKEL, per germline (reference sequence).

This chain uses TRBV27 with TRBJ1-1; TRBD1 might be the D (5 bases). The CDR3 is 13 residues long. Germline V gene sequence: CDR1 MNHEY, CDR2 SMNVEV (reference sequence). V was trimmed by 2 bases and J by 5 bases, leaving 9 bases between them. CDR3 sequence reads: CASSLIRETEAFF. Here the CDR3 DNA reads TGTGCCAGCAGTTTAATCAGGGAAACTGAAGCTTTCTTT.

This chain links TRBV7-9 with TRBJ2-7; 8 bases are a match to TRBD1. Germline trimming cut 5 bases from V and 7 bases from J; bases unmatched to any gene: 13. This CDR3 spans 15 amino acids. Germline values: CDR1 SEHNR, CDR2 FQNEAQ (reference sequence). This CDR3 is CASSTKGQAVREQYF. CDR3 sequence (DNA): TGTGCCAGCAGCACGAAGGGACAGGCTGTTCGGGAGCAGTACTTC. Full variable domain (missing parts from reference TRBV7-9 and TRBJ2-7): DTGVSQNPRHKITKRGQNVTFRCDPISEHNRLYWYRQTLGQGPEFLTYFQNEAQLEKSRLLSDRFSAERPKGSFSTLEIQRTEQGDSAMYLCASSTKGQAVREQYFGPGTRLTVT.

This chain joins TRBV7-2 and TRBJ2-1; 12 bases fit TRBD2. The germline gives CDR1 SGHTA, CDR2 FQGNSA. The ends lost 7 bases at V and 8 bases at J; junction bases unmatched: 6. The CDR3 consists of 14 residues. The CDR3 DNA follows: TGTGCCAGCATTCTAGCGGGGGGGCCCGATGAGCAGTTCTTC. Protein product: CASILAGGPDEQFF.

This sequence joins TRBV2 and TRBJ1-6, with TRBD1 as a possible D gene (5 bases). This CDR3 contains 16 residues. Germline V CDR1 and CDR2: SNHLY, FYNNEI. V was pared by 6 bases and J by 4 bases, with 16 bases between. The CDR3 DNA reads TGTGCCAGCAGCCCCCCGGACACCACTTATAATTCACCCCTCCACTTT. It is translated as CASSPPDTTYNSPLHF. Looking up the rest from reference TRBV2 and TRBJ1-6 gives the full variable domain: EPEVTQTPSHQVTQMGQEVILRCVPISNHLYFYWYRQILGQKVEFLVSFYNNEISEKSEIFDDQFSVERPDGSNFTLKIRSTKLEDSAMYFCASSPPDTTYNSPLHFGNGTRLTVT.

This rearrangement joins TRBV21-1 to TRBJ2-7; TRBD1, the D gene given by the table, was not confirmed from the DNA. TRBV21-1 is a documented pseudogene. The CDR3 loop spans 17 amino acids. The CDR3 region has the DNA TGTGCCAGCAGCAAAGGGGCGACAGGGAACCAAGCCTACGAGCAGTACTTC. Translated: CASSKGATGNQAYEQYF.

The gene calls are TRBV7-6 and TRBJ2-2; D remains unclear. V was cut by 3 bases and J by 0 bases, with 11 bases left in between. Germline values: CDR1 SGHVS, CDR2 FNYEAQ. The CDR3 length is 16 residues. CDR3 region: CASSLSPGANTGELFF. CDR3 DNA: TGTGCCAGCAGCTTGAGTCCCGGAGCGAACACCGGGGAGCTGTTTTTT.

The chain is built from TRBV3-1 (or the pseudogene TRBV3-2) and TRBJ2-5, with 8 bases matching TRBD1. Germline-derived CDR1 and CDR2 are LGHDT and YNNKEL (reference sequence). The CDR3 is made up of 16 amino acids. V lost 3 bases to trimming and J lost 2 bases; unmatched junction nucleotides: 8. The CDR3 sequence: CASSHRLQGVQETQYF. The CDR3 DNA follows: TGTGCCAGCAGCCACCGTCTACAGGGGGTTCAAGAGACCCAGTACTTC.

In this sample, this clone turned up a few times. The CDR3 coding sequence is TGTGCCAGCAGAAGACAGGGGAAAGGAATCGAAAAACTGTTTTTT. Its translation: CASRRQGKGIEKLFF. The V gene is TRBV6-6, the J gene TRBJ1-4; 8 bases align to TRBD1. The CDR3 consists of 15 residues. Trimming cost V 6 bases and J 8 bases; bases outside gene matches: 11. From germline, CDR1 is MNHNY and CDR2 SVGAGI (reference sequence).

This clone was observed a single time. J is TRBJ1-2 and V is TRBV3-1 (or the pseudogene TRBV3-2); D is unclear. V was pared by 0 bases and J by 7 bases, with 9 bases between. CDR1 is LGHDT and CDR2 is YNNKEL in the germline V gene (reference sequence). The CDR3 runs to 13 residues. The CDR3 sequence is CASSQDRSSGYTF. For the CDR3, the DNA is TGTGCCAGCAGCCAAGATAGGAGCTCTGGCTACACCTTC.

The genes are TRBV7-9 and TRBJ1-2; D uncertain. The CDR3 is 15 amino acids. Germline CDR1 is SEHNR and CDR2 is FQNEAQ (reference sequence). V dropped 0 bases and J dropped 6 bases, with 14 bases sitting between them. In DNA, the CDR3 is TGTGCCAGCAGCTTAGCGTGGGAGGGAACTAATGGCTACACCTTC. Translating it yields CASSLAWEGTNGYTF.

The V call is TRBV16, the J call TRBJ1-2, with a weak D call TRBD1 (5 bases). Germline V gene data show CDR1 as KGHSY and CDR2 as FQNENV. Deletions cut 2 bases from V and 8 bases from J, with 15 bases between. The CDR3 runs 14 residues. CDR3 sequence: CASSQQAGRAGYTF. DNA for the CDR3: TGTGCCAGCAGCCAACAGGCGGGACGGGCCGGCTACACCTTC.

The V gene is TRBV12-3 or TRBV12-4, the J gene TRBJ1-2; D unresolved. CDR3 length equals 13 residues. Trimming cost V 5 bases and J 8 bases, with 15 bases left between them. The CDR3 region has the DNA TGTGCCAGCAGTCCCTCGGGGATCGGGGGCTACACCTTC. Its protein product is CASSPSGIGGYTF.

The rearrangement uses TRBV6-1 and TRBJ1-4; no clear D gene. Germline lookup yields CDR1 MNHNS and CDR2 SASEGT. Trimming stripped 0 bases from V and 0 bases from J, with 11 bases between. The CDR3 has 17 amino acids. CDR3: CASSEAVHSATNEKLFF. The CDR3 DNA reads TGTGCCAGCAGTGAAGCGGTTCATAGTGCAACTAATGAAAAACTGTTTTTT.

This clone appeared once. The same CDR3 also results from other DNA sequences found in this sample. This chain links TRBV7-2 with TRBJ2-7; 11 bases are a match to TRBD2. The CDR3 is 14 amino acids. Germline lookup yields CDR1 SGHTA and CDR2 FQGNSA. Losses at the gene ends were 4 bases for V and 4 bases for J; bases not matched to a gene: 3. CDR3 sequence (DNA): TGTGCCAGCAGCTCTAGCGGGGGGCCTTACGAGCAGTACTTC. Translated, it gives CASSSSGGPYEQYF.

This clone showed up just once. The chain uses TRBV9 and TRBJ1-6; 10 bases are shared with TRBD1. The CDR3 extends over 16 amino acids. Germline V gene sequence: CDR1 SGDLS, CDR2 YYNGEE. With V trimmed by 4 bases and J by 7 bases, 8 bases remained unmatched. The CDR3 bases are TGTGCCAGCAGCCTCAACCCGGGACAGGGGAATTCACCCCTCCACTTT. Translated, it gives CASSLNPGQGNSPLHF. The variable domain in full, completed from reference TRBV9 and TRBJ1-6, reads DSGVTQTPKHLITATGQRVTLRCSPRSGDLSVYWYQQSLDQGLQFLIQYYNGEERAKGNILERFSAQQFPDLHSELNLSSLELGDSALYFCASSLNPGQGNSPLHFGNGTRLTVT.

Written as DNA, the CDR3 is TGCGCCAGTCGACAGGGGGCAAGTGGCTACACCTTC. As protein: CASRQGASGYTF. The chain is built from TRBV5-1 and TRBJ1-2; 10 bases agree with TRBD1. Looked up from germline, CDR1 is SGHRS and CDR2 is YFSETQ. V shed 8 bases and J 7 bases; nucleotides not matched to a gene: 5. The CDR3 is 12 amino acids. The full variable domain, its missing parts supplied by reference TRBV5-1 and TRBJ1-2, is KAGVTQTPRYLIKTRGQQVTLSCSPISGHRSVSWYQQTPGQGLQFLFEYFSETQRNKGNFPGRFSGRQFSNSRSEMNVSTLELGDSALYLCASRQGASGYTFGSGTRLTVV.

The J gene is TRBJ1-4, the V gene TRBV6-6, with 7 bases identical to TRBD1. The germline CDR1 and CDR2 sequences are MNHNY and SVGAGI (reference sequence). Losses at the gene ends were 5 bases for V and 5 bases for J; bases not matched to a gene: 8. This CDR3 is 15 amino acids long. CDR3 coding DNA: TGTGCCAGCAGTCCGGCGACAGGGAGGAATGAAAAACTGTTTTTT. Its translation: CASSPATGRNEKLFF.

The V call is TRBV7-9, the J call TRBJ1-4; 8 bases line up with TRBD1. The CDR3 runs to 18 residues. Germline V gene sequence: CDR1 SEHNR, CDR2 FQNEAQ (reference sequence). The J segment lost 6 bases and the V segment lost 0 bases, leaving 12 bases of the junction unmatched. The CDR3 region is CASSLAQGTQGADEKLFF. The CDR3 DNA is TGTGCCAGCAGCTTAGCGCAAGGTACTCAGGGGGCAGATGAAAAACTGTTTTTT.

The gene calls are TRBV19 and TRBJ2-5, with 14 bases identical to TRBD2. Per the germline V gene, CDR1 is LNHDA and CDR2 is SQIVND (reference sequence). The CDR3 loop spans 16 amino acids. The V and J ends lost 6 bases and 2 bases, in that order; junction bases with no gene match: 5. CDR3 residues: CASSGLAGGIQETQYF. CDR3 nucleotide sequence: TGTGCCAGTAGCGGACTAGCGGGGGGAATACAAGAGACCCAGTACTTC.

This rearrangement joins TRBV9 to TRBJ1-1; a weak D match, TRBD1 (5 bases). The CDR3 sequence is 15 residues long. Trimming left V 3 bases short and J 5 bases short, with 17 bases between. The germline V gene has CDR1 SGDLS and CDR2 YYNGEE. The CDR3: CASSASALGGTEAFF. DNA for the CDR3: TGTGCCAGCAGCGCAAGTGCCCTCGGGGGAACTGAAGCTTTCTTT.